Sequencing of this T cell receptor beta chain was carried out in a study of vaccination and CD4 T cells after COVID-19. About the research overall: Participants received two doses of either BNT162b2 or mRNA-1273 vaccine.

Treatment specified: roughly 10-day PBMC culture with coronavirus spike peptide pools or control peptides (ViraFEST assay). Once peptide pools had expanded antigen-specific T cells, ViraFEST sequenced TCRs. The Oncomine TCR Beta short-read assay sequenced DNA from cultured CD4+ T cells. Cultures of CD4+ T cells served as the source for extracting genomic DNA. MiXCR, run by TCRdb on the PCR reads, gives a single entry per CDR3 protein. This sample yields 18,000 or so distinct CDR3 sequences, of which 53% are seen a single time; approximately 6.6% belongs to the top ten. As regards this clonotype: Its target is not known.

V lost 2 bases, J lost 5 bases, and 1 base stayed unmatched. Germline loops: CDR1 SEHNR, CDR2 FQNEAQ (reference sequence). The CDR3 runs 15 residues. The TCR sequence derives from a human donor who had recovered from COVID-19. Sequencing was performed on CD4+ T cells from blood, cultured in vitro, taken before SARS-CoV-2 vaccination. This chain joins TRBV7-9 and TRBJ2-2; 11 positions agree with TRBD2. CDR3 region: CASSLRLAGTGELFF. CDR3 bases: TGTGCCAGCAGCTTAAGACTAGCGGGGACCGGGGAGCTGTTTTTT.